These 17 T cell receptor beta chains share one sample of origin, sequenced in a study of CD8 T cells in Susac syndrome. RNA was extracted with the RNeasy kit, and a quantity of roughly 0.5 to 1 ug was reverse transcribed using random hexamers. TCRdb ran MiXCR on the immunoSEQ multiplex PCR reads and lists one entry per CDR3 protein. Of about 280,000 distinct CDR3 sequences listed, about 85% are singletons. The sequenced sample consisted of CD8+ T cells from PBMCs. The receptors originated from a human donor with multiple sclerosis.

In its sample, this clonotype was seen once. This chain joins TRBV29-1 and TRBJ2-3; D call uncertain. Deletions cut 7 bases from V and 1 base from J, with 9 bases between. CDR1 SQVTM and CDR2 ANQGSEA come from the germline V gene. The CDR3 extends over 12 amino acids. CDR3 nucleotide sequence: TGCAGCGGGTATCTGGGCACAGATACGCAGTATTTT. As protein: CSGYLGTDTQYF.

The gene calls are TRBV9 and TRBJ2-3; 8 bases map to TRBD2. The length of the CDR3 is 15 residues. The V and J ends lost 4 bases and 4 bases, in that order; junction bases with no gene match: 8. Germline V gene lookup returns CDR1 SGDLS and CDR2 YYNGEE. Here the CDR3 DNA reads TGTGCCAGCAGCCGGGGGGGAGGTGAGGCAGATACGCAGTATTTT. Translated, it gives CASSRGGGEADTQYF. Combining the CDR3 with reference TRBV9 and TRBJ2-3 gives the whole variable domain DSGVTQTPKHLITATGQRVTLRCSPRSGDLSVYWYQQSLDQGLQFLIQYYNGEERAKGNILERFSAQQFPDLHSELNLSSLELGDSALYFCASSRGGGEADTQYFGPGTRLTVL.

The chain uses TRBV6-2 or TRBV6-3 and TRBJ2-6; D is uncertain. CDR1 is MNHEY, CDR2 SVGEGT, per germline. The CDR3 extends over 16 amino acids. Trimming removed 6 bases at V and 0 bases at J, with 12 bases between. CDR3 amino acids: CASSLDLGSGANVLTF. Here the CDR3 DNA reads TGTGCCAGCAGCTTAGACCTGGGCTCTGGGGCCAACGTCCTGACTTTC.

J is TRBJ2-7 and V is TRBV5-1; D assignment may be TRBD1 or TRBD2 (5 bases each). CDR3 length: 14 amino acids. Trimming shortened V by 5 bases and J by 0 bases, and 12 bases separated the two germline ends. CDR1 is SGHRS, CDR2 YFSETQ, per germline. For the CDR3, the DNA is TGCGCCAGCAGATGGGACGGCGGCTCCTACGAGCAGTACTTC. Its translation: CASRWDGGSYEQYF.

The chain carries TRBV29-1 and TRBJ2-7; TRBD2 matches at 8 bases. This CDR3 spans 13 amino acids. Germline loops: CDR1 SQVTM, CDR2 ANQGSEA. Trimming removed 4 bases from V and 6 bases from J; junction bases left unmatched: 8. The CDR3, as DNA: TGCAGCGTTGGCCGGGAGGGCCCAAGCGAGCAGTACTTC. This codes for CSVGREGPSEQYF.

The V call is TRBV6-5, the J call TRBJ2-1; TRBD2 might be the D (6 bases). The CDR3 spans 17 residues. The V gene's germline CDR1 is MNHEY and CDR2 SVGAGI. Trimming removed 0 bases at V and 5 bases at J, with 17 bases between. CDR3 nucleotide sequence: TGTGCCAGCAGTTACTCGACTGGGCTAGCGAAAAACAATGAGCAGTTCTTC. Encoded protein: CASSYSTGLAKNNEQFF.

The chain is built from TRBV27 and TRBJ2-1, with 15 bases fitting TRBD2. This CDR3 comprises 17 residues. Germline V gene sequence: CDR1 MNHEY, CDR2 SMNVEV (reference sequence). With 6 bases clipped from V and 1 base from J, the junction kept 4 bases outside the gene matches. CDR3 loop: CASRGTSGRTSYNEQFF. CDR3 DNA: TGTGCCAGCAGGGGGACTAGCGGGAGGACGTCCTACAATGAGCAGTTCTTC.

The chain recombines TRBV10-3 with TRBJ1-1; possibly TRBD1 for D (5 bases). Trimming cost V 0 bases and J 5 bases, with 10 bases left between them. Germline V gene sequence: CDR1 ENHRY, CDR2 SYGVKD. The CDR3 is made up of 14 amino acids. Here the CDR3 reads CAISESMGPTEAFF. The DNA of the CDR3 is TGTGCCATCAGTGAGTCCATGGGGCCAACTGAAGCTTTCTTT.

V and J are TRBV20-1 and TRBJ2-5, with 8 bases aligning to TRBD2. The junction had 7 bases not matched to a gene; V was cut back by 4 bases and J by 3 bases. CDR3 size: 14 residues. Looked up from germline, CDR1 is DFQATT and CDR2 is SNEGSKA (reference sequence). The CDR3 nucleotides read TGCAGTGCTACCGTCGGGGGGGGAAAAGAGACCCAGTACTTC. Protein: CSATVGGGKETQYF.

This clonotype appeared once. The chain is built from TRBV28 and TRBJ1-1, with 7 positions matching TRBD1. Germline CDR1 reads MDHEN; CDR2 reads SYDVKM. The CDR3 extends over 15 amino acids. V shed 4 bases, J shed 1 base, and the junction held 6 bases outside the gene matches. CDR3 in amino acids: CASSSTGRGNTEAFF. CDR3 DNA: TGTGCCAGCAGTTCGACAGGGAGGGGGAACACTGAAGCTTTCTTT.

The chain carries TRBV12-5 and TRBJ2-7; the match to TRBD1 covers 8 bases. Germline V gene lookup returns CDR1 LGHNT and CDR2 FRNRAP. The CDR3 is made up of 16 amino acids. As DNA, the CDR3 is TGTGCCAGTTCTTTGTCCGGCACAGGGGGGAACTACGAGCAGTACTTC. Protein product: CASSLSGTGGNYEQYF.

The chain recombines TRBV20-1 with TRBJ2-1, with D perhaps TRBD2 (5 bases). CDR1 and CDR2 (germline): DFQATT, SNEGSKA (reference sequence). The CDR3 sequence is 13 residues long. Trimming left V 3 bases short and J 5 bases short, with 11 bases between. CDR3 sequence: CSARRPTNNEQFF. The CDR3 DNA reads TGCAGTGCTAGGAGGCCGACTAACAATGAGCAGTTCTTC.

Only one count was recorded for this clonotype. The CDR3 region has the DNA TGCAGTGCTAGAGGGTCCGACAGGGACACTGAAGCTTTCTTT. Amino acid sequence: CSARGSDRDTEAFF. The V call is TRBV20-1, the J call TRBJ1-1, with 7 bases matching TRBD1. The J segment lost 3 bases and the V segment lost 1 base, leaving 5 bases of the junction unmatched. The CDR3 consists of 14 residues. Germline V gives CDR1 DFQATT, CDR2 SNEGSKA (reference sequence).

The V and J genes are TRBV27 and TRBJ2-2; perhaps D is TRBD1 or TRBD2 (6 bases each). The CDR3 is made up of 13 amino acids. Between the trimmed V and J ends, which lost 7 bases and 6 bases, there was a span of 12 bases. The germline V gene encodes CDR1 MNHEY and CDR2 SMNVEV (reference sequence). In nucleotides, the CDR3 is TGTGCCAGCACGAGGGGGGTAGCCGGGGAGCTGTTTTTT. Protein: CASTRGVAGELFF.

This clonotype has only a few counts. The chain couples TRBV11-1 to TRBJ2-7; maybe TRBD1 (6 bases). This CDR3 is built from 14 residues. Germline assignment: CDR1 SGHAT and CDR2 FQDESV (reference sequence). The V end lost 1 base, the J end lost 5 bases, and 12 bases lay between the germline ends. The CDR3 protein is CASSLETGRDEQYF. CDR3 DNA: TGTGCCAGCAGCTTAGAAACAGGGAGAGACGAGCAGTACTTC.

The chain combines TRBV20-1 with TRBJ2-1; no clear D. The germline gives CDR1 DFQATT, CDR2 SNEGSKA (reference sequence). The CDR3 extends over 13 amino acids. V was trimmed by 7 bases and J by 0 bases, leaving 10 bases between them. CDR3 bases: TGCAGTGGAACGCGGAGCTCCTACAATGAGCAGTTCTTC. Its translation: CSGTRSSYNEQFF.

This chain links TRBV30 with TRBJ2-7; perhaps TRBD2 as D (5 bases). V lost 2 bases, J lost 3 bases, and 11 bases lay in between. Germline V gene data show CDR1 as GTSNPN and CDR2 as SVGIG (reference sequence). The CDR3 is 13 amino acids. CDR3 amino acids: CAWSSGIGYEQYF. The CDR3 DNA reads TGTGCCTGGAGTTCGGGGATCGGCTACGAGCAGTACTTC.